This T cell receptor beta chain stems from a study of OX40 agonist ivuxolimab in advanced cancers. General study findings and limits: Partly responding patients at 0.1-3.0 mg/kg showed some of the smallest clonal expansion.

There are 13 residues in the CDR3. V lost 1 base to trimming and J lost 6 bases, with 6 bases between them. The V gene's germline CDR1 is MNHNS and CDR2 SASEGT. Autoimmune disease history or systemic immunosuppression was exclusionary. About this clone itself: Its antigen is undetermined.

Clones were read by immunoSEQ multiplex PCR, and TCRdb kept only the in-frame ones, dropping some. Of 48,000 or so clones listed, approximately 83% are singletons. The chain links TRBV6-1 to TRBJ1-4, with D unclear. The sequenced sample was CD4+ or CD8+ T cells sorted from blood, obtained in a trial of the OX40 agonist ivuxolimab. The source of this sequence is an adult with an advanced solid tumor such as melanoma, head and neck, liver or kidney cancer. The CDR3 bases are TGTGCCAGCAGTGAAGGGGGATATGAAAAACTGTTTTTT. Encoded protein: CASSEGGYEKLFF.